Shown below are 29 T cell receptor beta chains from a single sample sequenced in a study of cytomegalovirus exposure and HLA in healthy donors. Use of 60 Vbeta and 13 Jbeta primers characterized the PCR. Assay: immunoSEQ multiplex PCR; the TCRdb copy retains only in-frame clones and omits some. The sample has around 140,000 clones, roughly 80% seen once. The sequenced material came from PBMCs. These receptors were obtained from a middle-aged man in good health and CMV-seronegative.

There are a few counts of this clone. The V call is TRBV28, the J call TRBJ2-7; perhaps TRBD2 as D (6 bases). The CDR3 is 15 residues long. Deletions cut 4 bases from V and 7 bases from J, with 20 bases between. The germline CDR1 and CDR2 sequences are MDHEN and SYDVKM. This CDR3 is CASSSVAGRPGEQYF. The DNA for the CDR3 is TGTGCCAGCAGTTCAGTTGCGGGAAGACCGGGGGAGCAGTACTTC.

The DNA for the CDR3 is TGTGCCAGCAGTGATCTATCCTCCTACAATGAGCAGTTCTTC. Translated, it gives CASSDLSSYNEQFF. The rearrangement uses TRBV2 and TRBJ2-1; D uncertain. Deletions cut 3 bases from V and 0 bases from J, with 6 bases between. The CDR3 length is 14 residues. Germline CDR1 and CDR2: SNHLY and FYNNEI.

The chain uses TRBV2 and TRBJ1-4; D is possibly TRBD1 (6 bases). The CDR3 has 14 residues. The germline V and J ends were trimmed by 5 bases and 7 bases, with 14 bases remaining between them. Germline V gives CDR1 SNHLY, CDR2 FYNNEI. The CDR3 nucleotides are TGTGCCAGCAGTCCTTCAGGGGATATTGAAAAACTGTTTTTT. It specifies CASSPSGDIEKLFF.

This clone was detected once. V and J are TRBV5-1 and TRBJ1-4; D ambiguous. The CDR3 has 15 amino acids. Germline V gene data show CDR1 as SGHRS and CDR2 as YFSETQ. V dropped 0 bases and J dropped 5 bases, with 11 bases sitting between them. The DNA for the CDR3 is TGCGCCAGCAGCTTGGCCGTGGGAGTGAATGAAAAACTGTTTTTT. It codes for CASSLAVGVNEKLFF.

The V call is TRBV5-4, the J call TRBJ1-2; 8 bases fit TRBD1. The trim removed 3 bases at V and 4 bases at J, leaving 5 bases unmatched. Germline V gene lookup returns CDR1 SGHNT and CDR2 YYREEE (reference sequence). The CDR3 contains 14 residues. DNA of the CDR3: TGTGCCAGCAGCTCGACAGGGGTTGGCTATGGCTACACCTTC. It encodes CASSSTGVGYGYTF. The full variable domain, its missing parts supplied by reference TRBV5-4 and TRBJ1-2, is ETGVTQSPTHLIKTRGQQVTLRCSSQSGHNTVSWYQQALGQGPQFIFQYYREEENGRGNFPPRFSGLQFPNYSSELNVNALELDDSALYLCASSSTGVGYGYTFGSGTRLTVV.

J is TRBJ2-1 and V is TRBV11-2; the D gene is possibly TRBD1 (6 bases). V gave up 5 bases and J gave up 9 bases, with 20 bases separating them. The CDR3 runs to 15 residues. Germline-derived CDR1 and CDR2 are SGHAT and FQNNGV. Here the CDR3 reads CASSPRAGDQFEQFF. The CDR3 DNA is TGTGCCAGCAGCCCTCGAGCAGGGGATCAATTTGAGCAGTTCTTC.

The chain is built from TRBV9 and TRBJ1-1; weak D call: TRBD1 (5 bases). Germline V gene lookup returns CDR1 SGDLS and CDR2 YYNGEE. The CDR3 covers 13 residues. The germline V and J ends were trimmed by 3 bases and 1 base, with 7 bases remaining between them. CDR3 loop: CASSADRNTEAFF. CDR3 in DNA: TGTGCCAGCAGCGCAGACAGGAACACTGAAGCTTTCTTT. Variable domain in full (rest from reference TRBV9 and TRBJ1-1): DSGVTQTPKHLITATGQRVTLRCSPRSGDLSVYWYQQSLDQGLQFLIQYYNGEERAKGNILERFSAQQFPDLHSELNLSSLELGDSALYFCASSADRNTEAFFGQGTRLTVV.

DNA of the CDR3: TGCGCCAGCAGCCGGGAACAGGGCTCCTACGAGCAGTACTTC. Its translation: CASSREQGSYEQYF. The V call is TRBV5-1, the J call TRBJ2-7, with a possible D match to TRBD1 (6 bases). Germline V gene sequence: CDR1 SGHRS, CDR2 YFSETQ. CDR3 length equals 14 residues. V shed 4 bases and J shed 0 bases, with 11 bases lying between them. The whole variable domain, remainder taken from reference TRBV5-1 and TRBJ2-7, is KAGVTQTPRYLIKTRGQQVTLSCSPISGHRSVSWYQQTPGQGLQFLFEYFSETQRNKGNFPGRFSGRQFSNSRSEMNVSTLELGDSALYLCASSREQGSYEQYFGPGTRLTVT.

Only one count was recorded for this clone. The chain joins TRBV7-2 to TRBJ2-7; TRBD2 might be the D (6 bases). With 5 bases removed from V and 2 bases from J, the gap between germline ends came to 13 bases. Germline V gene lookup returns CDR1 SGHTA and CDR2 FQGNSA. The CDR3 sequence is 14 residues long. The CDR3 spells CASSAGRQPYEQYF. The DNA of the CDR3 is TGTGCCAGCAGCGCGGGACGGCAACCCTACGAGCAGTACTTC.

With respect to this clone: At one boundary the junction diverges from the germline segment, which might be a read error. The chain is built from TRBV7-9 and TRBJ2-7; D gene ambiguous. The CDR3 totals 11 residues. Per the germline V gene, CDR1 is SEHNR and CDR2 is FQNEAQ (reference sequence). Here the CDR3 reads CSSSSLYEQYF. In DNA, the CDR3 is TGTTCCAGCAGCTCACTTTACGAGCAGTACTTC.

V usage is TRBV11-2 and J usage is TRBJ2-1; the D is unclear. This CDR3 contains 15 residues. CDR1 and CDR2 (germline): SGHAT, FQNNGV. The V gene lost 2 bases and the J gene lost 1 base, with 9 bases spanning the gap. CDR3 nucleotide sequence: TGTGCCAGCAGCTTATCTCGTACTTCCTACAATGAGCAGTTCTTC. The encoded protein is CASSLSRTSYNEQFF.

This CDR3 reads CASSQENRVQETQYF. The CDR3 DNA is TGCGCCAGCAGCCAAGAAAACAGGGTCCAAGAGACCCAGTACTTC. The chain uses TRBV4-3 and TRBJ2-5, with D possibly being TRBD1 (6 bases). This CDR3 has 15 amino acids. Trimming removed 0 bases at V and 1 base at J, with 9 bases between. The germline gives CDR1 LGHNA, CDR2 YSLEER.

The chain links TRBV10-3 to TRBJ1-2; D unclear. Germline-derived CDR1 and CDR2 are ENHRY and SYGVKD. The length of the CDR3 is 15 residues. The V gene lost 2 bases and the J gene lost 0 bases, with 10 bases spanning the gap. The CDR3 DNA sequence: TGTGCCATCAGTGAGCGGGTCGATTCTAACTATGGCTACACCTTC. Translated: CAISERVDSNYGYTF.

The chain recombines TRBV27 with TRBJ1-1; D not certain. The germline V gene has CDR1 MNHEY and CDR2 SMNVEV (reference sequence). V was pared by 2 bases and J by 1 base, with 8 bases between. The CDR3 contains 14 residues. The CDR3 here is CASSLSWANTEAFF. CDR3 nucleotides: TGTGCCAGCAGTTTAAGCTGGGCGAACACTGAAGCTTTCTTT.

This chain uses TRBV21-1 with TRBJ2-2; the tabulated D call, TRBD1, remains unverified against the DNA. TRBV21-1 is a documented pseudogene. The CDR3 is made up of 16 amino acids. The CDR3 bases are TGTGCCAGCAGCCCAGGGGGACAAGCGAACACCGGGGAGCTGTTTTTT. This sequence encodes CASSPGGQANTGELFF.

The chain has TRBV19 and TRBJ2-1, with D tentatively TRBD2 (6 bases). V dropped 5 bases and J dropped 2 bases, with 19 bases sitting between them. Germline CDR1 reads LNHDA; CDR2 reads SQIVND (reference sequence). The CDR3 is 17 residues long. The CDR3 DNA follows: TGTGCCAGTAGTGCTCGACTAGGGCGATCCCCCTACAATGAGCAGTTCTTC. Translated: CASSARLGRSPYNEQFF.

The chain links TRBV5-1 to TRBJ2-7; perhaps TRBD2 as D (5 bases). V lost 0 bases and J 3 bases, leaving 10 bases between the germline ends. CDR3 length: 14 amino acids. Germline V gene data show CDR1 as SGHRS and CDR2 as YFSETQ. The CDR3 here is CASSLERLYYEQYF. The CDR3, as DNA: TGCGCCAGCAGCTTGGAGAGACTATACTACGAGCAGTACTTC.

The DNA for the CDR3 is TGTGCCAGCAGCCCTACAGGTAACTGGAAGACAGATACGCAGTATTTT. Translating it yields CASSPTGNWKTDTQYF. V is TRBV28 and J is TRBJ2-3; a possible D gene is TRBD1 (5 bases). This CDR3 is 16 amino acids long. V gave up 6 bases and J gave up 3 bases, with 19 bases separating them. CDR1 and CDR2 (germline): MDHEN, SYDVKM.

The chain recombines TRBV28 with TRBJ2-5; 11 bases fit TRBD1. This CDR3 is 15 amino acids long. CDR1 and CDR2 from the germline V gene are MDHEN and SYDVKM. J lost 7 bases, V lost 3 bases, and 7 bases had no gene match. CDR3 sequence reads: CASSLVGQGAGTQYF. CDR3 nucleotide sequence: TGTGCCAGCAGTTTGGTCGGACAGGGGGCTGGGACCCAGTACTTC.

The chain couples TRBV25-1 to TRBJ1-6; TRBD1 agrees at 9 bases. The junction had 7 bases not matched to a gene; V was cut back by 6 bases and J by 10 bases. The CDR3 totals 14 residues. Germline V lookup: CDR1 MGHDK, CDR2 SYGVNS. The CDR3 is CASSWTGVESPLHF. CDR3 nucleotide sequence: TGTGCCAGCAGCTGGACAGGGGTAGAATCACCCCTCCACTTT.

This chain links TRBV9 with TRBJ2-5; the match to TRBD2 covers 7 bases. V was pared by 0 bases and J by 4 bases, with 6 bases of the junction left unmatched. CDR1 is SGDLS, CDR2 YYNGEE, per germline. The length of the CDR3 is 15 residues. CDR3 coding DNA: TGTGCCAGCAGCGTAGAGGACGGGGAGGGAGAGACCCAGTACTTC. It codes for CASSVEDGEGETQYF.

The chain uses TRBV5-4 and TRBJ2-1; TRBD2 matches at 9 bases. The length of the CDR3 is 15 residues. CDR1 is SGHNT and CDR2 is YYREEE in the germline V gene (reference sequence). V lost 2 bases and J lost 4; bases outside the gene matches: 4. In DNA, the CDR3 is TGTGCCAGCAGCTTCTCTAGCGGGGTGTACAATGAGCAGTTCTTC. Its translation is CASSFSSGVYNEQFF.

The rearrangement joins TRBV21-1 to TRBJ2-1; the DNA was not compared with TRBD1, the D call given in the table. TRBV21-1 is a recognized pseudogene. CDR3 size: 12 residues. The CDR3 spells CASSKERDRVFF. In nucleotides, the CDR3 is TGTGCCAGCAGCAAAGAGAGGGACAGGGTGTTCTTC.

The chain has TRBV19 and TRBJ1-5; perhaps TRBD1 as D (6 bases). Trimming took off 5 bases at V and 4 bases at J, with 9 bases between the two ends. The CDR3 spans 13 residues. Germline CDR1 reads LNHDA; CDR2 reads SQIVND (reference sequence). In DNA, the CDR3 is TGTGCCAGTAGTGGGGGGGCTAATCAGCCCCAGCATTTT. Residues: CASSGGANQPQHF.

The J gene is TRBJ2-2, the V gene TRBV7-9; TRBD2 is a possible D gene (7 bases). V lost 2 bases and J lost 5, with 15 bases in between. The CDR3 length is 16 residues. The germline V gene encodes CDR1 SEHNR and CDR2 FQNEAQ (reference sequence). The CDR3 sequence is CASSLRGTTKTGELFF. CDR3 nucleotide sequence: TGTGCCAGCAGCTTAAGGGGGACTACCAAAACCGGGGAGCTGTTTTTT.

This clone has a single count. The same CDR3 also results from other DNA sequences found in this sample. The gene calls are TRBV5-1 and TRBJ1-1, with 8 bases that match TRBD1. The germline CDR1 and CDR2 sequences are SGHRS and YFSETQ. The V gene end was trimmed by 3 bases and the J gene end by 1 base; junction bases not matched to a gene: 2. The CDR3 is 14 residues long. As DNA, the CDR3 is TGCGCCAGCAGCTGGGGGACAGGGAACACTGAAGCTTTCTTT. It encodes CASSWGTGNTEAFF. The full variable domain, in which reference TRBV5-1 and TRBJ1-1 provide the parts outside the CDR3, is KAGVTQTPRYLIKTRGQQVTLSCSPISGHRSVSWYQQTPGQGLQFLFEYFSETQRNKGNFPGRFSGRQFSNSRSEMNVSTLELGDSALYLCASSWGTGNTEAFFGQGTRLTVV.

CDR3 in DNA: TGTGCCAGCAGCTACGAACACTACGAGCAGTACTTC. This gives the protein CASSYEHYEQYF. The chain recombines TRBV7-9 with TRBJ2-7, with D unresolved. V shed 4 bases and J shed 3 bases, with 7 bases lying between them. The germline CDR1 and CDR2 sequences are SEHNR and FQNEAQ (reference sequence). The CDR3 runs to 12 residues.

V gene TRBV5-6 combines with J gene TRBJ1-2, with 8 bases aligning to TRBD1. Germline V gene lookup returns CDR1 SGHDT and CDR2 YYEEEE. V lost 4 bases to trimming and J lost 1 base; unmatched junction nucleotides: 6. The CDR3 covers 15 residues. The CDR3 region has the DNA TGTGCCAGCAGCCGCGGGACAGGCATTAACTATGGCTACACCTTC. It is translated as CASSRGTGINYGYTF.

The chain carries TRBV7-3 and TRBJ2-3; 8 bases fit TRBD2. Germline CDR1 is SGHTA and CDR2 is FQGTGA. V gave up 5 bases and J gave up 1 base; unmatched junction bases: 5. This CDR3 contains 15 residues. The CDR3 is CASSLSGGRTDTQYF. The CDR3 DNA reads as TGTGCCAGCAGCCTCAGCGGGGGTCGCACAGATACGCAGTATTTT.